This entry lists 21 T cell receptor beta chains sequenced from one sample in a study of OX40 agonist ivuxolimab in advanced cancers. Sequenced by immunoSEQ multiplex PCR; TCRdb stores in-frame clones only, minus some. The sample lists 65,000 to 75,000 clones, 88% occurring once. Sequencing was performed on CD4+ or CD8+ T cells sorted from blood, taken in a trial of the OX40 agonist ivuxolimab. The source of these receptors is an adult with an advanced solid tumor such as melanoma, head and neck, liver or kidney cancer.

This clone was seen just once. The J gene is TRBJ1-4, the V gene TRBV29-1, with 8 bases fitting TRBD1. The V and J ends lost 7 bases and 5 bases, in that order; junction bases with no gene match: 3. Germline values: CDR1 SQVTM, CDR2 ANQGSEA. The CDR3 has 12 amino acids. In DNA, the CDR3 is TGCAGCGGACAGGGGATGAATGAAAAACTGTTTTTT. Protein: CSGQGMNEKLFF. Full variable domain (rest looked up from reference TRBV29-1 and TRBJ1-4): SAVISQKPSRDICQRGTSLTIQCQVDSQVTMMFWYRQQPGQSLTLIATANQGSEATYESGFVIDKFPISRPNLTFSTLTVSNMSPEDSSIYLCSGQGMNEKLFFGSGTQLSVL.

The V and J genes are TRBV30 and TRBJ1-1, with D unclear. The CDR3 extends over 13 amino acids. V lost 4 bases to trimming and J lost 3 bases, with 12 bases between them. Germline V gives CDR1 GTSNPN, CDR2 SVGIG (reference sequence). The CDR3 sequence is CAWMSKRDTEAFF. The CDR3 region has the DNA TGTGCCTGGATGAGTAAGAGGGACACTGAAGCTTTCTTT.

The chain couples TRBV5-1 to TRBJ1-3; D remains ambiguous. The CDR3 has 14 amino acids. Trimming stripped 0 bases from V and 2 bases from J, with 6 bases between. Germline V CDR1 and CDR2: SGHRS, YFSETQ. CDR3 loop: CASSLGQAGNTIYF. In DNA form, the CDR3 reads TGCGCCAGCAGCTTGGGCCAAGCTGGAAACACCATATATTTT. Drawing the rest from reference TRBV5-1 and TRBJ1-3, the complete variable domain is KAGVTQTPRYLIKTRGQQVTLSCSPISGHRSVSWYQQTPGQGLQFLFEYFSETQRNKGNFPGRFSGRQFSNSRSEMNVSTLELGDSALYLCASSLGQAGNTIYFGEGSWLTVV.

The gene calls are TRBV6-1 and TRBJ1-1; the D is unclear. CDR1 and CDR2 from the germline V gene are MNHNS and SASEGT. This CDR3 has 13 residues. The V end was cut by 7 bases, the J end by 5 bases, with 14 bases between. The CDR3 loop is CASTGLGFTEAFF. Written as DNA, the CDR3 is TGTGCCAGCACCGGCCTAGGGTTTACTGAAGCTTTCTTT.

This chain uses TRBV12-5 with TRBJ1-2, with a possible D match to TRBD1 (6 bases). The CDR3 has 14 amino acids. Germline assignment: CDR1 LGHNT and CDR2 FRNRAP. Trimming cost V 6 bases and J 3 bases, with 14 bases left between them. The CDR3 nucleotides are TGTGCTAGTGGACCGACTGAGGGGGACTATGGCTACACCTTC. It codes for CASGPTEGDYGYTF.

V gene TRBV7-8 combines with J gene TRBJ1-3; D gene unclear. Trimming removed 1 base from V and 7 bases from J, with 20 bases in between. Germline V gene data show CDR1 as SGHVS and CDR2 as FQNEAQ. This CDR3 spans 17 amino acids. CDR3 nucleotide sequence: TGTGCCAGCAGCTTAGGGGTGGGCAGGACCGTGGGGAACACCATATATTTT. Translating gives CASSLGVGRTVGNTIYF.

The chain carries TRBV30 and TRBJ1-6; 12 bases align to TRBD1. The CDR3 extends over 17 amino acids. J gave up 9 bases and V 5 bases, and 14 bases lay outside the gene matches. The germline CDR1 and CDR2 sequences are GTSNPN and SVGIG (reference sequence). CDR3 bases: TGTGCCTGGGGAAGCGGGACAGGGGGCCTTACTGGTTCACCCCTCCACTTT. It translates to CAWGSGTGGLTGSPLHF. The whole variable domain, remainder taken from reference TRBV30 and TRBJ1-6, is SQTIHQWPATLVQPVGSPLSLECTVEGTSNPNLYWYRQAAGRGLQLLFYSVGIGQISSEVPQNLSASRPQDRQFILSSKKLLLSDSGFYLCAWGSGTGGLTGSPLHFGNGTRLTVT.

The rearrangement joins TRBV9 to TRBJ2-3; D gene ambiguous. V lost 0 bases, J lost 5 bases, and 4 bases lay in between. The CDR3 runs 12 residues. Per the germline V gene, CDR1 is SGDLS and CDR2 is YYNGEE. Here the CDR3 reads CASSVDVDTQYF. The CDR3 DNA reads TGTGCCAGCAGCGTAGATGTAGATACGCAGTATTTT.

This chain uses TRBV10-3 with TRBJ2-2; 10 bases fit TRBD1. CDR1 and CDR2 (germline): ENHRY, SYGVKD. The CDR3 totals 15 residues. Trimming took 2 bases from V and 7 from J; bases not matched to a gene: 4. CDR3 residues: CAISEPGQGYGELFF. The CDR3 DNA reads as TGTGCCATCAGTGAGCCGGGACAGGGGTACGGGGAGCTGTTTTTT.

The V call is TRBV18, the J call TRBJ2-2, with a weak D call TRBD1 (6 bases). The CDR3 consists of 16 residues. Germline-derived CDR1 and CDR2 are KGHSH and LQKENI. V lost 3 bases to trimming and J lost 6 bases, with 17 bases between them. CDR3: CASSPYIDRSAGELFF. DNA of the CDR3: TGTGCCAGCTCACCTTACATAGACAGGTCTGCCGGGGAGCTGTTTTTT.

The CDR3 bases are TGTGCCAGCAGCCAGCTTATGTCGGCGGGGGAGAACACCGGGGAGCTGTTTTTT. This sequence encodes CASSQLMSAGENTGELFF. The chain couples TRBV4-2 to TRBJ2-2; 7 nucleotides line up with TRBD2. The CDR3 runs to 18 residues. Germline V gene lookup returns CDR1 LGHNA and CDR2 YNFKEQ. The junction had 11 bases not matched to a gene; V was cut back by 3 bases and J by 1 base.

The chain employs TRBV2 and TRBJ1-1; D call uncertain. There are 12 residues in the CDR3. Deletions cut 8 bases from V and 6 bases from J, with 13 bases between. CDR1 SNHLY and CDR2 FYNNEI come from the germline V gene. CDR3 coding DNA: TGTGCCAGCGTGGCGGAACCTCCTGAAGCTTTCTTT. Protein: CASVAEPPEAFF.

This clone was counted only a few times. V usage is TRBV18 and J usage is TRBJ2-2, with D unclear. The CDR3 extends over 13 amino acids. V lost 3 bases to trimming and J lost 7 bases, with 9 bases between them. Germline-derived CDR1 and CDR2 are KGHSH and LQKENI. CDR3 sequence: CASSPSPDGELFF. The DNA for the CDR3 is TGTGCCAGCTCACCCAGTCCGGACGGGGAGCTGTTTTTT. The full variable domain, rest sourced from reference TRBV18 and TRBJ2-2, is NAGVMQNPRHLVRRRGQEARLRCSPMKGHSHVYWYRQLPEEGLKFMVYLQKENIIDESGMPKERFSAEFPKEGPSILRIQQVVRGDSAAYFCASSPSPDGELFFGEGSRLTVL.

The V call is TRBV19, the J call TRBJ1-1, with 8 bases identical to TRBD1. CDR3 length equals 15 residues. CDR1 LNHDA and CDR2 SQIVND come from the germline V gene (reference sequence). Unmatched junction bases numbered 10, after V lost 5 bases and J lost 5 bases. This CDR3 is CASSPRQGRGTEAFF. For the CDR3, the DNA is TGTGCCAGTAGTCCACGACAGGGGAGGGGGACTGAAGCTTTCTTT.

V is TRBV6-4 and J is TRBJ2-3; 13 positions agree with TRBD2. Germline loops: CDR1 MRHNA, CDR2 SNTAGT. The CDR3 consists of 16 residues. Trimming took 5 bases from V and 3 from J; bases not matched to a gene: 5. CDR3 sequence: CASSRTSGGATDTQYF. CDR3 in DNA: TGTGCCAGCAGTAGAACTAGCGGGGGGGCAACAGATACGCAGTATTTT.

The chain employs TRBV11-2 and TRBJ2-2; D is undetermined. The CDR3 loop spans 14 amino acids. V was cut by 5 bases and J by 3 bases, with 10 bases left in between. Germline loops: CDR1 SGHAT, CDR2 FQNNGV. CDR3 sequence reads: CASSIGRYTGELFF. DNA for the CDR3: TGTGCCAGCAGCATCGGACGATACACCGGGGAGCTGTTTTTT.

The rearrangement joins TRBV5-1 to TRBJ2-1, with D maybe TRBD2 (5 bases). Germline V gives CDR1 SGHRS, CDR2 YFSETQ. The germline V and J ends were trimmed by 4 bases and 0 bases, with 11 bases remaining between them. This CDR3 has 15 amino acids. In DNA form, the CDR3 reads TGCGCCAGCAGCCAAGCGGACCTCTCCTACAATGAGCAGTTCTTC. It encodes CASSQADLSYNEQFF.

This clone has just one count. The J gene is TRBJ1-6, the V gene TRBV5-5; TRBD1 is a possible D gene (5 bases). With 0 bases removed from V and 0 bases from J, the gap between germline ends came to 10 bases. The germline V gene has CDR1 SGHKS and CDR2 YYEKEE (reference sequence). The CDR3 is 17 amino acids. The CDR3 region is CASSLAAGGSYNSPLHF. CDR3 in DNA: TGTGCCAGCAGCTTGGCCGCTGGGGGCTCCTATAATTCACCCCTCCACTTT.

This chain connects TRBV6-1 to TRBJ2-7; a possible D gene is TRBD2 (6 bases). CDR1 and CDR2 from the germline V gene are MNHNS and SASEGT. V dropped 8 bases and J dropped 5 bases, with 13 bases sitting between them. The CDR3 covers 12 residues. The CDR3 sequence: CASGWGDHEQYF. CDR3 nucleotide sequence: TGTGCCAGCGGGTGGGGGGATCACGAGCAGTACTTC.

The genes are TRBV10-3 and TRBJ2-2, with unresolved D. Germline values: CDR1 ENHRY, CDR2 SYGVKD. The CDR3 is 14 amino acids. V was pared by 0 bases and J by 7 bases, with 9 bases between. CDR3: CAISESGLDGELFF. DNA for the CDR3: TGTGCCATCAGTGAGTCGGGTTTAGACGGGGAGCTGTTTTTT.

The chain is built from TRBV5-1 and TRBJ2-1; possibly TRBD1 or TRBD2 for D (5 bases each). The length of the CDR3 is 16 residues. V dropped 1 base and J dropped 0 bases, with 11 bases sitting between them. Germline CDR1 reads SGHRS; CDR2 reads YFSETQ. The CDR3 protein is CASSLTGASSYNEQFF. The CDR3 DNA follows: TGCGCCAGCAGCTTGACCGGGGCCAGCTCCTACAATGAGCAGTTCTTC.